This T cell receptor beta chain appears in the sequencing data of a study of tumor and adjacent non-tumor tissue in lung cancer. On the study more broadly: Patients were aged roughly 31 to 76, roughly 9 men and about 5 women, stage I to III.

Study findings and constraints: Top 100 clones took a larger repertoire share in normal lung. Shorter survival was associated with higher TCR diversity in tumors. TCR diversity was significantly greater in tumor than normal lung tissue.

The template was RNA from unsorted bulk tissue. The normal lung tissue was taken more than 3 cm from the tumor edge. A modified ARM-PCR protocol with three rounds of nested PCR amplified TCRbeta. Using its own MiXCR run on the multiplex PCR reads, TCRdb lists one record per CDR3 protein. The sample has around 75,000 distinct CDR3 sequences; roughly 75% are singletons. Note on this clonotype: As yet, its antigen is unknown.

Trimming left V 5 bases short and J 7 bases short, with 9 bases between. The germline V gene has CDR1 SEHNR and CDR2 FQNEAQ (reference sequence). The CDR3 runs to 12 residues. The TCR was taken from a woman between 45 and 60 years old with non-small cell lung cancer. Specimen: distant non-tumor lung tissue. The chain has TRBV7-9 and TRBJ2-1; D is unresolved. CDR3 DNA sequence: TGTGCCAGCAGCGTAGGCCCGAATGAGCAGTTCTTC. This translates into CASSVGPNEQFF.